A selection of T cell receptor beta chains follows, all from one sample in a study of technical replicates of blood from a handful of donors. The repertoire was sequenced with immunoSEQ multiplex PCR; TCRdb's copy has only in-frame clones and lacks some. Of about 50,000 clones listed, about 96% are singletons. Sequencing was performed on T cells isolated from PBMCs. The receptor source for this set is a human donor in good health. CDR3s include the opening cysteine and the closing phenylalanine or tryptophan. A D gene is named only where the DNA matches it firmly. Size is omitted from some rows. Given values are once, few, many or a class for expanded clones.

TRBD1 | . | TRBJ1-1 | TRBV6-6 | CASSPTGGMNTEAFF | TGTGCCAGCAGTCCTACAGGGGGGATGAACACTGAAGCTTTCTTT
. | . | TRBJ2-7 | TRBV7-2 | CASSLGYGSYEQYF | TGTGCCAGCAGCTTAGGCTATGGCTCCTACGAGCAGTACTTC
. | . | TRBJ1-2 | TRBV27 | CASSLNSNYGYTF | TGTGCCAGCAGTTTAAACAGTAACTATGGCTACACCTTC
TRBD2 | . | TRBJ2-1 | TRBV9 | CASSAGGRSGSTNEQFF | TGTGCCAGCAGCGCTGGTGGGAGGAGCGGGAGTACCAATGAGCAGTTCTTC
TRBD1 | . | TRBJ2-7 | TRBV9 | CASSSSGGPYEQYF | TGTGCCAGCAGCTCTTCAGGGGGCCCCTACGAGCAGTACTTC
. | . | TRBJ1-2 | TRBV2 | CASSENPWAGYTF | TGTGCCAGCAGTGAGAACCCGTGGGCCGGCTACACCTTC
. | few | TRBJ1-1 | TRBV9 | CASTLGGMANTEAFF | TGTGCCAGCACCCTGGGGGGGATGGCGAACACTGAAGCTTTCTTT
TRBD2 | . | TRBJ2-1 | TRBV5-1 | CASSWGNQRGSINEQFF | TGCGCCAGCAGCTGGGGCAACCAGCGGGGGAGTATCAATGAGCAGTTCTTC
. | . | TRBJ1-3 | TRBV10-3 | CAIRGGGFSGNTIYF | TGTGCCATCAGGGGCGGGGGATTCTCTGGAAACACCATATATTTT
TRBD1 | . | TRBJ1-4 | TRBV2 | CASSERGTGIELFF | TGTGCCAGCAGTGAAAGGGGGACAGGGATCGAACTGTTTTTT
TRBD1 | . | TRBJ1-1 | TRBV29-1 | CSVVTGVDTEAFF | TGCAGCGTTGTGACAGGGGTAGATACTGAAGCTTTCTTT
TRBD1 | . | TRBJ1-5 | TRBV30 | CAWSPRQGYNQPQHF | TGTGCCTGGAGTCCCCGACAGGGATACAATCAGCCCCAGCATTTT
. | . | TRBJ2-7 | TRBV27 | CASSSLGGARDEQYF | TGTGCCAGCAGTTCCCTGGGGGGGGCGCGCGACGAGCAGTACTTC
. | . | TRBJ2-3 | TRBV27 | CASSPSLGHYTDTQYF | TGTGCCAGCAGCCCTTCGTTGGGACATTACACAGATACGCAGTATTTT
TRBD2 | . | TRBJ2-7 | TRBV10-3 | CAITQGLAVFTYEQYF | TGTGCCATCACCCAGGGACTAGCGGTATTTACCTACGAGCAGTACTTC
TRBD1 | . | TRBJ1-1 | TRBV4-1 | CASSPRDRGFNTEAFF | TGCGCCAGCAGCCCCCGGGACAGGGGATTTAACACTGAAGCTTTCTTT
. | . | TRBJ1-5 | TRBV19 | CASSIVYGRGKVEPQHF | TGTGCCAGTAGTATAGTCTACGGCAGGGGAAAAGTAGAGCCCCAGCATTTT
. | . | TRBJ2-3 | TRBV29-1 | CSVHRGGADTQYF | TGCAGCGTACACAGGGGGGGCGCAGATACGCAGTATTTT
TRBD2 | . | TRBJ2-7 | TRBV11-2 | CASSLAVTSGSPYEQYF | TGTGCCAGCAGCTTAGCAGTGACTAGCGGGAGCCCCTACGAGCAGTACTTC
. | . | TRBJ1-2 | TRBV10-3 | CAISQQGYGYTF | TGTGCCATCAGCCAACAGGGTTATGGCTACACCTTC
TRBD2 | once | TRBJ2-3 | TRBV5-1 | CASSKRTSGVLADTQYF | TGCGCCAGCAGCAAGAGGACTAGCGGGGTACTCGCGGATACGCAGTATTTT
TRBD1 | . | TRBJ2-5 | TRBV10-3 | CAISQDRRSQETQYF | TGTGCCATCAGCCAGGACAGGAGGTCCCAAGAGACCCAGTACTTC